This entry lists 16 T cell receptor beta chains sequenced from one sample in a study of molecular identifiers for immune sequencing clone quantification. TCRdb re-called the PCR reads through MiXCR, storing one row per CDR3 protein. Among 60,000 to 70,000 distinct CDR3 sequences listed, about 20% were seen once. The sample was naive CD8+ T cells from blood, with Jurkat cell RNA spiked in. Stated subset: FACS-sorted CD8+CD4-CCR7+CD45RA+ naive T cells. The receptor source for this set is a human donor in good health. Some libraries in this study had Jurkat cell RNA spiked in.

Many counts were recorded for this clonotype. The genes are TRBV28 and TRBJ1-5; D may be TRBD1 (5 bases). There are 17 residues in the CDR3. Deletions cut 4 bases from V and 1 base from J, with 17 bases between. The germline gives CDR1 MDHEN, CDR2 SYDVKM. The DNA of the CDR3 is TGTGCCAGCAGTTCCCCAGAGGGGATTTTAAGCAATCAGCCCCAGCATTTT. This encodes CASSSPEGILSNQPQHF.

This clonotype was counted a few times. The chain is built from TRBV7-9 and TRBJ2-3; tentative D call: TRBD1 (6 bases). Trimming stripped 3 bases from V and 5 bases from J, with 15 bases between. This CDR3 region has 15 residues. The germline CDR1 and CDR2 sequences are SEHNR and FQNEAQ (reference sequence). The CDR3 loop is CASSFGRGLEDTQYF. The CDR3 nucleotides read TGTGCCAGCAGCTTCGGCAGGGGCTTAGAAGATACGCAGTATTTT. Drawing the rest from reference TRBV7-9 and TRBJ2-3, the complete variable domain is DTGVSQNPRHKITKRGQNVTFRCDPISEHNRLYWYRQTLGQGPEFLTYFQNEAQLEKSRLLSDRFSAERPKGSFSTLEIQRTEQGDSAMYLCASSFGRGLEDTQYFGPGTRLTVL.

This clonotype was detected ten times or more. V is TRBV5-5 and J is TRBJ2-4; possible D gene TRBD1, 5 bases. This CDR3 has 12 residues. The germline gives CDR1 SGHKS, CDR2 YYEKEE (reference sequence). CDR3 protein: CATTGAGNIQYF. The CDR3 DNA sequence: TGTGCTACGACTGGGGCAGGCAACATTCAGTACTTC.

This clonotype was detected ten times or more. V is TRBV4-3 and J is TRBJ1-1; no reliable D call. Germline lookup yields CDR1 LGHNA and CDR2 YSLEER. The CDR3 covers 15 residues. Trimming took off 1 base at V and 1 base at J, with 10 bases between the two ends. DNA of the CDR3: TGCGCCAGCAGCCAAGGAAGATATGGGAACACTGAAGCTTTCTTT. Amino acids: CASSQGRYGNTEAFF.

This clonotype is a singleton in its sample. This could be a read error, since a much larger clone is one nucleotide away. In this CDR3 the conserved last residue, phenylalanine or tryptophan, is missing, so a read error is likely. The CDR3 sequence: CASRFSSYNEQFL. CDR3 coding DNA: TGCGCCAGCAGATTTAGCTCCTACAATGAGCAGTTCCTC. The V gene is TRBV5-1, the J gene TRBJ2-1; the D is unclear. The germline V gene has CDR1 SGHRS and CDR2 YFSETQ. The CDR3 runs 13 residues. The V end was cut by 5 bases, the J end by 0 bases, with 6 bases between.

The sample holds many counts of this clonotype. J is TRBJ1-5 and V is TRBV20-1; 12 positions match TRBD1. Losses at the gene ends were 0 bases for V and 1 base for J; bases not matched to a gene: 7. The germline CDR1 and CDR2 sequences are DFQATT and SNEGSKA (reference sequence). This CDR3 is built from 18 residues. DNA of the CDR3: TGCAGTGCTAGAGAGGGGGGACAGGGGGCGAGGAGCAATCAGCCCCAGCATTTT. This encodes CSAREGGQGARSNQPQHF.

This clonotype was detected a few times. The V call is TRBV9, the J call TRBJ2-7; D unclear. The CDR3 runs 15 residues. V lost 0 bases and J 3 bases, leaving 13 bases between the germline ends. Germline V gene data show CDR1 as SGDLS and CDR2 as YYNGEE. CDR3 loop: CASSVARVGIYEQYF. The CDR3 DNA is TGTGCCAGCAGCGTAGCTCGGGTGGGCATCTACGAGCAGTACTTC. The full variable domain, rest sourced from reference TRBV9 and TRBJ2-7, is DSGVTQTPKHLITATGQRVTLRCSPRSGDLSVYWYQQSLDQGLQFLIQYYNGEERAKGNILERFSAQQFPDLHSELNLSSLELGDSALYFCASSVARVGIYEQYFGPGTRLTVT.

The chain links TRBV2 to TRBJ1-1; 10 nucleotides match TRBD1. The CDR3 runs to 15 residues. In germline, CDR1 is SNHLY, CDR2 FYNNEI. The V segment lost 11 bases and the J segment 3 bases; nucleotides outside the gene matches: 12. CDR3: CAGRDAGTGDTEAFF. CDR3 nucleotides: TGTGCCGGTCGAGACGCCGGGACAGGGGACACTGAAGCTTTCTTT. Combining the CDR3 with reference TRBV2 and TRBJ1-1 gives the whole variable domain EPEVTQTPSHQVTQMGQEVILRCVPISNHLYFYWYRQILGQKVEFLVSFYNNEISEKSEIFDDQFSVERPDGSNFTLKIRSTKLEDSAMYFCAGRDAGTGDTEAFFGQGTRLTVV.

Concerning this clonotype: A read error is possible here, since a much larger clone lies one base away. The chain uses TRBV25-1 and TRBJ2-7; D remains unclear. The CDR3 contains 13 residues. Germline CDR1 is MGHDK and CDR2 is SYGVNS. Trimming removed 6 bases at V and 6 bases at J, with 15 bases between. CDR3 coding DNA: TGTGCCAGCAGAACCGATACAGCCTTCGAGCAGTACTTC. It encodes CASRTDTAFEQYF.

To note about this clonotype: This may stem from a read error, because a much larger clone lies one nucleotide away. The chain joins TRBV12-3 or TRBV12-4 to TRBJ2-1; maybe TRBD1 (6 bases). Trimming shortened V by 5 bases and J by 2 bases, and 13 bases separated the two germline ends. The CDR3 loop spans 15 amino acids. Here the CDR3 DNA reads TGTGCCAGCAGTGATACCAGGGGTACCTACAATGAGCAGTTCTTC. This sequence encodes CASSDTRGTYNEQFF.

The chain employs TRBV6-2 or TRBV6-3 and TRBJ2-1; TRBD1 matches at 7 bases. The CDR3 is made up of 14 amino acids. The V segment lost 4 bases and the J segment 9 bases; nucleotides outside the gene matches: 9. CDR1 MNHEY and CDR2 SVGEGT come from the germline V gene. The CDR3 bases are TGTGCCAGCAGTTGGCAGGGGGTGAGTGGTGAGCAGTTCTTC. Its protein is CASSWQGVSGEQFF.

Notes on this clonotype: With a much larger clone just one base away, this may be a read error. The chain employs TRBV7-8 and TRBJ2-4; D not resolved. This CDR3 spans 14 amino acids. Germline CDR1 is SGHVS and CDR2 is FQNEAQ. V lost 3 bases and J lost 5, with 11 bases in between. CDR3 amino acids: CASSFELAENIQYF. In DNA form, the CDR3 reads TGTGCCAGCAGCTTCGAATTGGCCGAAAACATTCAGTACTTC.

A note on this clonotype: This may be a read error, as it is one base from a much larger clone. DNA for the CDR3: TGTGCCGGCAGCCATGCTACTGGGTACGAGCAGTACTTC. It yields the protein CAGSHATGYEQYF. The chain is built from TRBV7-9 and TRBJ2-7; D not certain. The CDR3 runs 13 residues. Germline lookup yields CDR1 SEHNR and CDR2 FQNEAQ (reference sequence).

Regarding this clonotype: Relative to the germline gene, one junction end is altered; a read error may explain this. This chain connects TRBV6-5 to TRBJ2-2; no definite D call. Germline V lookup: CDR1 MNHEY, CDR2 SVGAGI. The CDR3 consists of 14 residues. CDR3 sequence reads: CAGSYLPYTGELFF. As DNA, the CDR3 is TGTGCCGGCAGTTACCTCCCCTATACCGGGGAGCTGTTTTTT.

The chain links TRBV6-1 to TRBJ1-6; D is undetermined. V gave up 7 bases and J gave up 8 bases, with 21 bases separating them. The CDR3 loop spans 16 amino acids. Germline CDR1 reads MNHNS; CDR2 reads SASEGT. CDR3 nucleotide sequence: TGTGCCAGCACGAGCAGGAGGTTCGGAAGGGATTCACCCCTCCACTTT. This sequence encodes CASTSRRFGRDSPLHF.

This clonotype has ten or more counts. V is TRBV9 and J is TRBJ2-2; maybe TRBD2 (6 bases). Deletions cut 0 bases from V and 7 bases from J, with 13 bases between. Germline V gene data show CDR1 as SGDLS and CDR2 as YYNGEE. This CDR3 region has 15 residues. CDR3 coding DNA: TGTGCCAGCAGCGTAGCCGGGGGAACTTACGGGGAGCTGTTTTTT. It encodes CASSVAGGTYGELFF.